The present entry profiles one T cell receptor (beta chain) with its context. These data belong to a study of cytomegalovirus exposure and HLA in healthy donors. In the study overall: In terms of ancestry, the Caucasian-associated cluster contained about four fifths of the 350 to 450 genotyped donors.

Nominal health characterized the donors when sampled, though unrecorded immune exposures were likely. The PCR ran on 60 Vbeta and 13 Jbeta primers. TCRdb's copy holds only in-frame clones and misses some; the assay was immunoSEQ multiplex PCR. The sample holds approximately 120,000 clones. The V gene lost 5 bases and the J gene lost 1 base, with 16 bases spanning the gap. Per the germline V gene, CDR1 is SGHTA and CDR2 is FQGNSA. CDR3 length: 16 amino acids. V is TRBV7-2 and J is TRBJ2-3; D may be TRBD2 (5 bases). The sequence came from a man aged 25 to 40 in good health and CMV-seronegative. Input material: PBMCs. The chain's CDR3 is CASSPVAMEGTDTQYF. CDR3 nucleotide sequence: TGTGCCAGCAGCCCCGTAGCGATGGAGGGCACAGATACGCAGTATTTT.